Following are 26 T cell receptor beta chains from one sample sequenced in a study of blood T cell repertoires in COVID-19. Profiled with immunoSEQ multiplex PCR; TCRdb holds only in-frame clones, not every one. The sample includes 250,000 to 400,000 clones, roughly 91% seen only once; the top ten take 1%. Sequenced material: peripheral blood. These receptors were taken from a man in his forties or fifties with active or convalescent COVID-19.

This sequence joins TRBV30 and TRBJ2-7; 8 bases map to TRBD1. Per the germline V gene, CDR1 is GTSNPN and CDR2 is SVGIG (reference sequence). The V segment lost 4 bases and the J segment 6 bases; nucleotides outside the gene matches: 8. The CDR3 has 13 amino acids. This CDR3 is CAWIDQGASEQYF. The CDR3 nucleotides read TGTGCCTGGATCGACCAGGGGGCGTCCGAGCAGTACTTC. Complete variable domain (other parts from reference TRBV30 and TRBJ2-7): SQTIHQWPATLVQPVGSPLSLECTVEGTSNPNLYWYRQAAGRGLQLLFYSVGIGQISSEVPQNLSASRPQDRQFILSSKKLLLSDSGFYLCAWIDQGASEQYFGPGTRLTVT.

The chain joins TRBV9 to TRBJ1-1, with 9 nucleotides matching TRBD1. The CDR3 is 16 amino acids. In germline, CDR1 is SGDLS, CDR2 YYNGEE. The junction had 14 bases not matched to a gene; V was cut back by 0 bases and J by 11 bases. CDR3 bases: TGTGCCAGCAGCGTAGGAAGACCGCATGGGGACAGGGAGGCTTTCTTT. Protein product: CASSVGRPHGDREAFF.

This clone was found once. The CDR3 nucleotides are TGTGCCACCAGTGACTCCAGGGAATCTGGAGAGACCCAGTACTTC. This sequence encodes CATSDSRESGETQYF. The chain recombines TRBV24-1 with TRBJ2-5, with D possibly being TRBD1 (5 bases). The CDR3 is 15 residues long. Trimming left V 4 bases short and J 4 bases short, with 15 bases between. Per the germline V gene, CDR1 is KGHDR and CDR2 is SFDVKD.

The chain uses TRBV19 and TRBJ1-5; D unresolved. CDR1 and CDR2 (germline): LNHDA, SQIVND (reference sequence). The CDR3 is 13 residues long. Trimming stripped 0 bases from V and 3 bases from J, with 3 bases between. CDR3 sequence reads: CASSIDHNQPQHF. DNA for the CDR3: TGTGCCAGTAGTATAGATCACAATCAGCCCCAGCATTTT. Full variable domain (missing parts from reference TRBV19 and TRBJ1-5): DGGITQSPKYLFRKEGQNVTLSCEQNLNHDAMYWYRQDPGQGLRLIYYSQIVNDFQKGDIAEGYSVSREKKESFPLTVTSAQKNPTAFYLCASSIDHNQPQHFGDGTRLSIL.

The chain combines TRBV5-1 with TRBJ2-1; a possible D gene is TRBD1 (8 bases). The CDR3 has 15 residues. Per the germline V gene, CDR1 is SGHRS and CDR2 is YFSETQ. V lost 4 bases and J 1 base, leaving 12 bases between the germline ends. Here the CDR3 reads CASSIQGGSYNEQFF. CDR3 sequence (DNA): TGCGCCAGCAGCATACAGGGGGGGTCCTACAATGAGCAGTTCTTC.

The rearrangement joins TRBV4-3 to TRBJ1-4; TRBD1 aligns across 7 bases. J gave up 8 bases and V 3 bases, and 12 bases lay outside the gene matches. The CDR3 is 16 amino acids. Germline CDR1 reads LGHNA; CDR2 reads YSLEER. Here the CDR3 reads CASSQTKTGYSEKLFF. The CDR3 nucleotides are TGCGCCAGCAGCCAGACAAAGACAGGGTATAGCGAAAAACTGTTTTTT.

The V gene is TRBV5-1, the J gene TRBJ2-5; 10 bases agree with TRBD1. With V trimmed by 4 bases and J by 5 bases, 8 bases remained unmatched. CDR1 is SGHRS and CDR2 is YFSETQ in the germline V gene. This CDR3 spans 15 amino acids. The CDR3 here is CASSKSGTGEETQYF. CDR3 in DNA: TGCGCCAGCAGCAAATCCGGGACAGGGGAGGAGACCCAGTACTTC.

V and J are TRBV2 and TRBJ2-5; weak D call: TRBD2 (5 bases). This CDR3 is built from 13 residues. V was shortened by 2 bases and J by 7 bases, with 11 bases between the two germline ends. Germline lookup yields CDR1 SNHLY and CDR2 FYNNEI. The CDR3 DNA is TGTGCCAGCAGTGAAAATCTGGGGAGGACCCAGTACTTC. Translation: CASSENLGRTQYF.

The chain links TRBV30 to TRBJ2-7, with 7 bases lining up with TRBD2. J gave up 0 bases and V 1 base, and 6 bases lay outside the gene matches. This CDR3 has 15 amino acids. The germline V gene encodes CDR1 GTSNPN and CDR2 SVGIG (reference sequence). The DNA for the CDR3 is TGTGCCTGGAGTGGCTCGCGGGGGAGCTCCTACGAGCAGTACTTC. Its translation: CAWSGSRGSSYEQYF.

The chain couples TRBV18 to TRBJ2-7; no definite D call. There are 16 residues in the CDR3. Germline V gene sequence: CDR1 KGHSH, CDR2 LQKENI. Trimming shortened V by 6 bases and J by 3 bases, and 21 bases separated the two germline ends. The chain's CDR3 is CASSPSATAADYEQYF. CDR3 bases: TGTGCCAGCTCCCCATCAGCTACGGCGGCCGACTACGAGCAGTACTTC.

This clone was found once. The genes are TRBV5-1 and TRBJ1-1; 8 nucleotides agree with TRBD1. The V and J ends lost 4 bases and 4 bases, in that order; junction bases with no gene match: 6. The CDR3 has 14 amino acids. CDR1 and CDR2 from the germline V gene are SGHRS and YFSETQ. CDR3 region: CASSTGQGVTEAFF. CDR3 nucleotides: TGCGCCAGCAGCACAGGACAGGGTGTCACTGAAGCTTTCTTT.

The J gene is TRBJ1-6, the V gene TRBV7-9, with D possibly being TRBD1 (6 bases). The CDR3 is 16 residues long. Germline loops: CDR1 SEHNR, CDR2 FQNEAQ (reference sequence). The V and J ends lost 4 bases and 7 bases respectively, with 17 bases between them. The CDR3 loop is CASSSDLQGNNSPLHF. CDR3 DNA: TGTGCCAGCAGCTCGGACCTACAGGGAAACAATTCACCCCTCCACTTT.

J is TRBJ1-5 and V is TRBV19; TRBD1 might be the D (5 bases). Germline V gene lookup returns CDR1 LNHDA and CDR2 SQIVND (reference sequence). CDR3 size: 14 residues. V shed 6 bases and J shed 2 bases, with 11 bases lying between them. CDR3 sequence (DNA): TGTGCCAGTAGGGGGCCCTCAGGCAATCAGCCCCAGCATTTT. The encoded protein is CASRGPSGNQPQHF. Based on the CDR3 plus reference TRBV19 and TRBJ1-5, the full variable domain is DGGITQSPKYLFRKEGQNVTLSCEQNLNHDAMYWYRQDPGQGLRLIYYSQIVNDFQKGDIAEGYSVSREKKESFPLTVTSAQKNPTAFYLCASRGPSGNQPQHFGDGTRLSIL.

The chain is built from TRBV19 and TRBJ2-3; 7 nucleotides align to TRBD1. Unmatched junction bases numbered 8, after V lost 10 bases and J lost 1 base. CDR3 size: 14 residues. CDR1 is LNHDA and CDR2 is SQIVND in the germline V gene (reference sequence). CDR3 nucleotide sequence: TGTGCCATCCAACAGGGGCCTGGCACAGATACGCAGTATTTT. Translated, it gives CAIQQGPGTDTQYF.

This clone turned up a few times. The V gene is TRBV4-1, the J gene TRBJ2-1; no clear D gene. Germline loops: CDR1 MGHRA, CDR2 YSYEKL. V gave up 1 base and J gave up 2 bases, with 15 bases separating them. The CDR3 contains 17 residues. CDR3 region: CASSQVDLGFAYNEQFF. For the CDR3, the DNA is TGCGCCAGCAGCCAAGTCGACCTCGGGTTCGCCTACAATGAGCAGTTCTTC.

This chain uses TRBV7-2 with TRBJ1-6; 7 nucleotides agree with TRBD1. The CDR3 is 15 amino acids. V lost 1 base, J lost 9 bases, and 6 bases stayed unmatched. Germline values: CDR1 SGHTA, CDR2 FQGNSA. The CDR3 region is CASSLEGTVGSPLHF. The CDR3 DNA reads as TGTGCCAGCAGCTTAGAAGGGACAGTTGGTTCACCCCTCCACTTT.

The V and J genes are TRBV4-3 and TRBJ1-1; D perhaps matches TRBD1 (6 bases). This CDR3 comprises 15 residues. The V end was cut by 3 bases, the J end by 3 bases, with 14 bases between. Germline V CDR1 and CDR2: LGHNA, YSLEER. The CDR3 DNA follows: TGCGCCAGCAGCCAGGACAGCGGAGCGGACACTGAAGCTTTCTTT. This gives the protein CASSQDSGADTEAFF.

The chain uses TRBV6-1 and TRBJ2-2; 9 nucleotides align to TRBD1. Germline CDR1 and CDR2: MNHNS and SASEGT. The CDR3 runs 15 residues. J gave up 4 bases and V 2 bases, and 2 bases lay outside the gene matches. The CDR3 spells CASSEPGQGTGELFF. The CDR3 coding sequence is TGTGCCAGCAGTGAACCGGGACAGGGCACCGGGGAGCTGTTTTTT.

The chain uses TRBV3-1 (or the pseudogene TRBV3-2) and TRBJ1-5; D not certain. Germline V gives CDR1 LGHDT, CDR2 YNNKEL (reference sequence). This CDR3 has 14 amino acids. V lost 6 bases, J lost 0 bases, and 9 bases lay in between. The CDR3 loop is CASSYGDSNQPQHF. CDR3 in DNA: TGTGCCAGCAGTTACGGTGATAGCAATCAGCCCCAGCATTTT.

The chain is built from TRBV7-9 and TRBJ2-1; 10 bases fit TRBD2. The CDR3 spans 15 residues. J gave up 9 bases and V 3 bases, and 8 bases lay outside the gene matches. Per the germline V gene, CDR1 is SEHNR and CDR2 is FQNEAQ (reference sequence). As DNA, the CDR3 is TGTGCCAGCAGCTTTGTAGCGGGAGGAGCAGGTGAGCAGTTCTTC. Translating it yields CASSFVAGGAGEQFF.

This clone was seen only once. The chain is built from TRBV19 and TRBJ1-1; D is possibly TRBD1 (5 bases). The CDR3 totals 15 residues. V gave up 4 bases and J gave up 4 bases, with 16 bases separating them. Germline CDR1 and CDR2: LNHDA and SQIVND (reference sequence). The CDR3 DNA reads TGTGCCAGTAGTAAGCAGGGAGGCGTTGGCACTGAAGCTTTCTTT. Translation: CASSKQGGVGTEAFF.

This clone has a handful of counts. The V gene is TRBV10-3, the J gene TRBJ1-2; the match to TRBD1 covers 7 bases. Germline assignment: CDR1 ENHRY and CDR2 SYGVKD. V lost 4 bases, J lost 6 bases, and 8 bases stayed unmatched. The CDR3 totals 14 residues. As DNA, the CDR3 is TGTGCCATCAGTGGGGACAGCTTAACCCATGGCTACACCTTC. It translates to CAISGDSLTHGYTF.

Written as DNA, the CDR3 is TGTGCCAGCAGTGAGACAGGGAGGCATCAGCCCCAGCATTTT. Translating gives CASSETGRHQPQHF. The gene calls are TRBV2 and TRBJ1-5, with 7 bases lining up with TRBD1. The CDR3 sequence is 14 residues long. Trimming took 3 bases from V and 5 from J; bases not matched to a gene: 4. The V gene's germline CDR1 is SNHLY and CDR2 FYNNEI.

The chain is built from TRBV6-2 or TRBV6-3 and TRBJ2-1; D remains unclear. This CDR3 has 11 amino acids. Germline CDR1 and CDR2: MNHEY and SVGEGT. V was trimmed by 3 bases and J by 8 bases, leaving 5 bases between them. The CDR3 here is CASSYTYEQFF. The DNA of the CDR3 is TGTGCCAGCAGTTATACTTATGAGCAGTTCTTC.

This sequence joins TRBV3-1 (or the pseudogene TRBV3-2) and TRBJ1-3; D is ambiguous. V was cut by 4 bases and J by 2 bases, with 18 bases left in between. This CDR3 has 17 residues. Germline lookup yields CDR1 LGHDT and CDR2 YNNKEL (reference sequence). Here the CDR3 DNA reads TGTGCCAGCAGCCTAATTTTACCGGGAAGCGCTGGAAACACCATATATTTT. Its translation: CASSLILPGSAGNTIYF.

The gene calls are TRBV2 and TRBJ2-3; TRBD2 matches at 10 bases. CDR1 is SNHLY and CDR2 is FYNNEI in the germline V gene. This CDR3 has 15 residues. After removal of 4 bases from V and 6 bases from J, the junction contained 7 bases not matched to a gene. The CDR3 DNA sequence: TGTGCCAGCAGTGGGACTAGCGGTGGTTTGGATACGCAGTATTTT. Residues: CASSGTSGGLDTQYF.